Sequencing of this T cell receptor (beta chain) was carried out in a study of neoadjuvant nivolumab and ipilimumab in lung cancer. Clones were sequenced by immunoSEQ multiplex PCR, and TCRdb holds only the in-frame ones, with some missing. The repertoire consists of 8,800 or so clones, with roughly 77% occurring once and the leading ten covering roughly 3.1%. The germline V and J ends were trimmed by 0 bases and 9 bases, with 12 bases remaining between them. In germline, CDR1 is MNHNY, CDR2 SVGAGI (reference sequence). This CDR3 is 14 amino acids long. The chain links TRBV6-6 to TRBJ2-1; D may match TRBD1 or TRBD2 (6 bases each). The sequencing used tumor tissue, collected after neoadjuvant nivolumab, alone or with ipilimumab, at or shortly before surgery. This receptor was taken from an adult with non-small cell lung cancer. Written as DNA, the CDR3 is TGTGCCAGCAGTTACTCGGAGGGACACGGTGAGCAGTTCTTC. This codes for CASSYSEGHGEQFF.